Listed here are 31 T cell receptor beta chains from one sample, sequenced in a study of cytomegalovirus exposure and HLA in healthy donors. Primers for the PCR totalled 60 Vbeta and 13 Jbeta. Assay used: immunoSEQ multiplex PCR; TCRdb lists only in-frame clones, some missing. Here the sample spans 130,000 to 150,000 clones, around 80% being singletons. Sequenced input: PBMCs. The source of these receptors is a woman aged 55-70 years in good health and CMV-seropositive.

The CDR3 bases are TGTGCCAGCAGATTCCCGGGACAGGGTAGTTCACCCCTCCACTTT. It specifies CASRFPGQGSSPLHF. The chain links TRBV28 to TRBJ1-6; 9 nucleotides line up with TRBD1. V trimming: 6 bases; J trimming: 9 bases; junction bases outside the gene matches: 9. Per the germline V gene, CDR1 is MDHEN and CDR2 is SYDVKM. This CDR3 has 15 amino acids. Looking up the rest from reference TRBV28 and TRBJ1-6 gives the full variable domain: DVKVTQSSRYLVKRTGEKVFLECVQDMDHENMFWYRQDPGLGLRLIYFSYDVKMKEKGDIPEGYSVSREKKERFSLILESASTNQTSMYLCASRFPGQGSSPLHFGNGTRLTVT.

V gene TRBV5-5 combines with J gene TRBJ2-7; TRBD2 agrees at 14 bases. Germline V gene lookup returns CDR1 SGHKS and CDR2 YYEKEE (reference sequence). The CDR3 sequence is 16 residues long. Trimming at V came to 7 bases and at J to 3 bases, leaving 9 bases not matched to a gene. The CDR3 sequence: CASAPGLAGVGYEQYF. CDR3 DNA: TGTGCCAGCGCACCGGGACTAGCGGGAGTAGGCTACGAGCAGTACTTC.

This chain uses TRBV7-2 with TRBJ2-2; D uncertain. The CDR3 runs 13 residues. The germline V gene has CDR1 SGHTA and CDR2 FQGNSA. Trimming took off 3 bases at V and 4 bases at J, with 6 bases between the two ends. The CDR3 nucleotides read TGTGCCAGCAGCTTTTTATCCACCGGGGAGCTGTTTTTT. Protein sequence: CASSFLSTGELFF.

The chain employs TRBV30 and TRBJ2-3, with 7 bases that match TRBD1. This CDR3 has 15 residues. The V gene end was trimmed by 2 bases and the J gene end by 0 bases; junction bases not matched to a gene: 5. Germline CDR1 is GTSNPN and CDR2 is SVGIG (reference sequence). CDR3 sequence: CAWSIGTASTDTQYF. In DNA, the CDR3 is TGTGCCTGGAGTATCGGGACAGCTAGCACAGATACGCAGTATTTT.

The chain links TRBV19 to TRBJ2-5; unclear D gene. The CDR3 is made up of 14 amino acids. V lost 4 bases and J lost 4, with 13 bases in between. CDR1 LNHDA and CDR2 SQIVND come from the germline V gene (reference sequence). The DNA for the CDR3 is TGTGCCAGTAGTAGTATGCGGCCCCCAGAGACCCAGTACTTC. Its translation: CASSSMRPPETQYF.

CDR3: CASSRRDRTWETQYF. For the CDR3, the DNA is TGTGCCAGCAGTCGTCGCGACAGGACATGGGAGACCCAGTACTTC. The genes are TRBV7-9 and TRBJ2-5; the D gene is possibly TRBD1 (6 bases). Looked up from germline, CDR1 is SEHNR and CDR2 is FQNEAQ (reference sequence). This CDR3 is built from 15 residues. The V end was cut by 6 bases, the J end by 5 bases, with 19 bases between. The variable domain in full, with the rest retrieved from reference TRBV7-9 and TRBJ2-5, is DTGVSQNPRHKITKRGQNVTFRCDPISEHNRLYWYRQTLGQGPEFLTYFQNEAQLEKSRLLSDRFSAERPKGSFSTLEIQRTEQGDSAMYLCASSRRDRTWETQYFGPGTRLLVL.

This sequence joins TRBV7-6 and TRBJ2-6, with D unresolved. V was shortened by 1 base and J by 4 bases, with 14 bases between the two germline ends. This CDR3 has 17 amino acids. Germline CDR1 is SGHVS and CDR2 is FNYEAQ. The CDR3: CASSLVDRLTGANVLTF. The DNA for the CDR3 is TGTGCCAGCAGCTTAGTAGACCGACTTACAGGGGCCAACGTCCTGACTTTC.

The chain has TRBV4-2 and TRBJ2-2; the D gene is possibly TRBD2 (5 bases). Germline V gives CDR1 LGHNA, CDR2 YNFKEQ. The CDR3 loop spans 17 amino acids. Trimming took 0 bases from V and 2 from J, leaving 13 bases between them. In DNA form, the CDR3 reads TGTGCCAGCAGCCAAGATCGAGGAGGCGACAACACCGGGGAGCTGTTTTTT. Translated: CASSQDRGGDNTGELFF.

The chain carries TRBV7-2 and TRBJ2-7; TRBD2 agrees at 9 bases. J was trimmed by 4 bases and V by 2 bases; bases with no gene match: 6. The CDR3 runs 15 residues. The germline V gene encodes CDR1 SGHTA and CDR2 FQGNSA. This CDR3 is CASSLRREGPYEQYF. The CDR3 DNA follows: TGTGCCAGCAGCTTACGGCGGGAGGGCCCATACGAGCAGTACTTC. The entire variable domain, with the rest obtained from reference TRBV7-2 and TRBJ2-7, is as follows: GAGVSQSPSNKVTEKGKDVELRCDPISGHTALYWYRQSLGQGLEFLIYFQGNSAPDKSGLPSDRFSAERTGGSVSTLTIQRTQQEDSAVYLCASSLRREGPYEQYFGPGTRLTVT.

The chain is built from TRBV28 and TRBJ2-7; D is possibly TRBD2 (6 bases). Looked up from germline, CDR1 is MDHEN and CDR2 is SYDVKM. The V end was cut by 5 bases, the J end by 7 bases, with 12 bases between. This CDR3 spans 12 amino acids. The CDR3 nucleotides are TGTGCCAGCAGTGACGGGGGTGGTGAGCAGTACTTC. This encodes CASSDGGGEQYF.

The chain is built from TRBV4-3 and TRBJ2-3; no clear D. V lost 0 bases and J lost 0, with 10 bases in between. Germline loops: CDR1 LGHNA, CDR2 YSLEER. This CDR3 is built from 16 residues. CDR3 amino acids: CASSQDEVSSTDTQYF. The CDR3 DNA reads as TGCGCCAGCAGCCAAGATGAAGTTAGCAGCACAGATACGCAGTATTTT.

The CDR3 DNA reads as TGTGCCATCAGAAACGTGCTGCGGGGTGGCTACACCTTC. Translation gives CAIRNVLRGGYTF. V usage is TRBV10-3 and J usage is TRBJ1-2; the D is unclear. CDR3 length: 13 residues. V gave up 6 bases and J gave up 7 bases, with 15 bases separating them. The germline V gene has CDR1 ENHRY and CDR2 SYGVKD.

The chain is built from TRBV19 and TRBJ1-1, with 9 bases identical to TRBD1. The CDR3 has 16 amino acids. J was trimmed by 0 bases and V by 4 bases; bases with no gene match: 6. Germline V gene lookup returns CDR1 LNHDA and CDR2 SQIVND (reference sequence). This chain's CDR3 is CASSTTGTGMNTEAFF. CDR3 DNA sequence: TGTGCCAGTAGTACTACCGGGACAGGGATGAACACTGAAGCTTTCTTT.

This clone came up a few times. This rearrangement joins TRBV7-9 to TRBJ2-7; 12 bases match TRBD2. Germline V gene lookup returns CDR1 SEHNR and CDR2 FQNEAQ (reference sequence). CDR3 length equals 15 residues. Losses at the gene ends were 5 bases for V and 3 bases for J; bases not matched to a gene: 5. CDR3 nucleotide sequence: TGTGCCAGCAGCAGGACTAGCGGGACAGGCTACGAGCAGTACTTC. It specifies CASSRTSGTGYEQYF.

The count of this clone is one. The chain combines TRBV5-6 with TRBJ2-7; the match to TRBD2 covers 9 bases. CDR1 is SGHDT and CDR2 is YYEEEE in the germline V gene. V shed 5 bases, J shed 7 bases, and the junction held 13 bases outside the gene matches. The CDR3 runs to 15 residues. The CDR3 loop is CASRYLAGERVEQYF. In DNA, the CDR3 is TGTGCCAGCAGATATTTAGCGGGGGAGCGCGTTGAGCAGTACTTC.

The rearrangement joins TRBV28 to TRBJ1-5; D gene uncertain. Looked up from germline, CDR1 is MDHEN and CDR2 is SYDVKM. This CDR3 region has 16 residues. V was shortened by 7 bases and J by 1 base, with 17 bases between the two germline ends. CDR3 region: CASTPSYRGSNQPQHF. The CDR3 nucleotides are TGTGCCAGCACCCCTAGTTATCGAGGAAGCAATCAGCCCCAGCATTTT.

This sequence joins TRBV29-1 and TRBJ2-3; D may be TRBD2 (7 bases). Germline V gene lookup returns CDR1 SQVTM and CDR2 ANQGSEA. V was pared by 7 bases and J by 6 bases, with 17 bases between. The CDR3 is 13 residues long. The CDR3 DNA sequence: TGCAGCGCGGATCGGAGGGGGGGTGATACGCAGTATTTT. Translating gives CSADRRGGDTQYF.

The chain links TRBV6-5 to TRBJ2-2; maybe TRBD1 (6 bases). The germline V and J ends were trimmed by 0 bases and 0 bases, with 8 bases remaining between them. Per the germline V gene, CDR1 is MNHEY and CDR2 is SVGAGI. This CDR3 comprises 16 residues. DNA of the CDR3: TGTGCCAGCAGTTACTCCGGGACATCGAACACCGGGGAGCTGTTTTTT. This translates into CASSYSGTSNTGELFF.

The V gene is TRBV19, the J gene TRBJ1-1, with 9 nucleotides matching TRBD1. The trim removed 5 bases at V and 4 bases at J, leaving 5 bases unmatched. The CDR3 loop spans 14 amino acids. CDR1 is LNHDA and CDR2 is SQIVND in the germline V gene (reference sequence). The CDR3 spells CASSANRGLTEAFF. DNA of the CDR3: TGTGCCAGTAGTGCCAACAGGGGGCTCACTGAAGCTTTCTTT.

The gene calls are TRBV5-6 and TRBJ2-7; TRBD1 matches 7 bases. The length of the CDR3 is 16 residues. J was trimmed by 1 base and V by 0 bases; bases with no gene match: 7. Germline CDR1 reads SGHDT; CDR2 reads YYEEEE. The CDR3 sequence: CASSLGLAGGSYEQYF. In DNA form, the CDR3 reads TGTGCCAGCAGCTTGGGGCTTGCAGGGGGATCCTACGAGCAGTACTTC.

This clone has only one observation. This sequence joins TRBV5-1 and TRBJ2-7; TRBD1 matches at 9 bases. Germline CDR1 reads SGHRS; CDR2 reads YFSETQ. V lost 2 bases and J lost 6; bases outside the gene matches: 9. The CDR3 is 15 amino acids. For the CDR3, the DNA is TGCGCCAGCAGCTTTGCCCCGGGACAGGGAGGCGAGCAGTACTTC. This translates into CASSFAPGQGGEQYF.

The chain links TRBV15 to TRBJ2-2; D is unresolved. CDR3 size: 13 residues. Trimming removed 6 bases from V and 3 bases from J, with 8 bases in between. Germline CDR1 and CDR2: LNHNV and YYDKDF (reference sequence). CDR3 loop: CATSRPDTGELFF. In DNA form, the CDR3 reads TGTGCCACCAGTCGTCCGGACACCGGGGAGCTGTTTTTT.

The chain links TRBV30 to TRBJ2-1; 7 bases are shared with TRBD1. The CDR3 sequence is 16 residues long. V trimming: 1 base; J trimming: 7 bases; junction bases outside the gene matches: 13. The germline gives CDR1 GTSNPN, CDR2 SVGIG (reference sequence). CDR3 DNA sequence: TGTGCCTGGAGTGAAATACTACAGGGGCCGATGAATGAGCAGTTCTTC. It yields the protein CAWSEILQGPMNEQFF.

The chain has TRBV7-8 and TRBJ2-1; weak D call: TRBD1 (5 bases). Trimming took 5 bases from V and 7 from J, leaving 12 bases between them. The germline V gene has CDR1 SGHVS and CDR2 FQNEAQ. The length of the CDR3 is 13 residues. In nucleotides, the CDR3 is TGTGCCAGCAGCCCTACCAGGGCTAATGAGCAGTTCTTC. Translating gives CASSPTRANEQFF. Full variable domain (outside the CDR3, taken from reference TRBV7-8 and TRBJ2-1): GAGVSQSPRYKVAKRGQDVALRCDPISGHVSLFWYQQALGQGPEFLTYFQNEAQLDKSGLPSDRFFAERPEGSVSTLKIQRTQQEDSAVYLCASSPTRANEQFFGPGTRLTVL.

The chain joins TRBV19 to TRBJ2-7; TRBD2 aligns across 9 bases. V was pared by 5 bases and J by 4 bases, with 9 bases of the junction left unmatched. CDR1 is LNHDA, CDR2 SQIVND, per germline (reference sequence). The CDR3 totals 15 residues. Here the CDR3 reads CASSGLAGVSYEQYF. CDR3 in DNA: TGTGCCAGTAGTGGCTTAGCGGGAGTGTCTTACGAGCAGTACTTC.

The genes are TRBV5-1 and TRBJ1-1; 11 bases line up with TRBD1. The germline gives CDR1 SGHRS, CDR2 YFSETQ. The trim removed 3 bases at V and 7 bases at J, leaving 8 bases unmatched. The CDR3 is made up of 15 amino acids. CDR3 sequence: CASSSRTGGPLEAFF. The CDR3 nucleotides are TGCGCCAGCAGCTCACGGACAGGGGGCCCTCTTGAAGCTTTCTTT.

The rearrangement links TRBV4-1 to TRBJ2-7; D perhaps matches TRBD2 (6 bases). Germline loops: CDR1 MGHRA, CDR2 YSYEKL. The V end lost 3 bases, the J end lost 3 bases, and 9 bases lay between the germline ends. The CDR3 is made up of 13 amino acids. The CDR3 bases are TGCGCCAGCAGCCAGGAGGGGTACTACGAGCAGTACTTC. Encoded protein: CASSQEGYYEQYF.

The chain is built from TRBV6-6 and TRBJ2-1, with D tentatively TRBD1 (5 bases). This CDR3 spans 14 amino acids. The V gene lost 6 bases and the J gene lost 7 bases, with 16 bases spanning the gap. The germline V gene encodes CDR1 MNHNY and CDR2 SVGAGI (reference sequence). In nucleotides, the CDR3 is TGTGCCAGCAGCCCTGCCCGGTCAGGGAATGAGCAGTTCTTC. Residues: CASSPARSGNEQFF.

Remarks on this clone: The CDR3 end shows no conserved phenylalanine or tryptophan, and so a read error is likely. The CDR3 spells CASSEGWTDTQYV. Here the CDR3 DNA reads TGCGCCAGCAGTGAAGGATGGACAGATACGCAGTATGTT. The chain is built from TRBV10-2 and TRBJ2-3; D is uncertain. CDR1 WSHSY and CDR2 SAAADI come from the germline V gene. The CDR3 is 13 amino acids. Trimming stripped 3 bases from V and 3 bases from J, with 7 bases between.

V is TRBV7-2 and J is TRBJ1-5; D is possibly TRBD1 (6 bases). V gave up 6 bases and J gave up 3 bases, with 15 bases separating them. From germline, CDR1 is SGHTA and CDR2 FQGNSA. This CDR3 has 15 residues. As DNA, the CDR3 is TGTGCCAGCAGTCCACAGGGTTATCTCAATCAGCCCCAGCATTTT. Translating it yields CASSPQGYLNQPQHF.

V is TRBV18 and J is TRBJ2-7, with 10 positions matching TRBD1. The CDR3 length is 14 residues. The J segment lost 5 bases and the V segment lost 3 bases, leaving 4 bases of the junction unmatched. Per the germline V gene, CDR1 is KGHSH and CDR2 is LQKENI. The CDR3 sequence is CASSPWDRGNEQYF. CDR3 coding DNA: TGTGCCAGCTCACCGTGGGACAGGGGCAACGAGCAGTACTTC.